The 9 T cell receptor beta chains listed next were all sequenced from one sample in a study of OX40 agonist ivuxolimab in advanced cancers. The method was immunoSEQ multiplex PCR; TCRdb's version includes in-frame clones alone and lacks a portion of them. This sample has over 45,000 clones; around 84% occur once, and the top ten carry around 0.99%. Sequenced material: CD4+ or CD8+ T cells sorted from blood, taken in a trial of the OX40 agonist ivuxolimab. These receptors were taken from an adult with an advanced solid tumor such as melanoma, head and neck, liver or kidney cancer.

The chain employs TRBV4-1 and TRBJ2-7, with D perhaps matching TRBD1 or TRBD2 (6 bases each). The germline V gene has CDR1 MGHRA and CDR2 YSYEKL. The CDR3 runs to 14 residues. Trimming left V 1 base short and J 1 base short, with 8 bases between. As DNA, the CDR3 is TGCGCCAGCAGCCAAGTAGGGGGGTCCTACGAGCAGTACTTC. This codes for CASSQVGGSYEQYF.

V gene TRBV9 combines with J gene TRBJ1-3, with D unresolved. The CDR3 consists of 15 residues. V gave up 1 base and J gave up 1 base, with 9 bases separating them. Germline V gives CDR1 SGDLS, CDR2 YYNGEE. The CDR3 sequence is CASSVFSGSGNTIYF. The CDR3 DNA sequence: TGTGCCAGCAGCGTATTCAGTGGGTCTGGAAACACCATATATTTT.

The table lists this clone with a few counts. The rearrangement joins TRBV7-9 to TRBJ2-5; D is possibly TRBD1 or TRBD2 (5 bases each). CDR1 is SEHNR, CDR2 FQNEAQ, per germline (reference sequence). The CDR3 has 15 amino acids. With 5 bases removed from V and 5 bases from J, the gap between germline ends came to 18 bases. CDR3 nucleotide sequence: TGTGCCAGCAGCGAAGGGACCGTGGGCTTCGAGACCCAGTACTTC. Amino acids: CASSEGTVGFETQYF.

The V and J genes are TRBV5-1 and TRBJ2-3; D assignment may be TRBD1 or TRBD2 (6 bases each). The CDR3 is 16 amino acids. The V gene lost 0 bases and the J gene lost 2 bases, with 13 bases spanning the gap. CDR1 is SGHRS, CDR2 YFSETQ, per germline. The CDR3 DNA reads TGCGCCAGCAGCTTGGAACCGGGGGCTGTCACAGATACGCAGTATTTT. It encodes CASSLEPGAVTDTQYF.

The V and J genes are TRBV5-1 and TRBJ2-3; the match to TRBD2 covers 13 bases. The length of the CDR3 is 16 residues. Germline CDR1 reads SGHRS; CDR2 reads YFSETQ. Trimming cost V 4 bases and J 2 bases; bases outside gene matches: 4. The CDR3 sequence: CASSPGLAGTTDTQYF. For the CDR3, the DNA is TGCGCCAGCAGCCCGGGACTAGCGGGGACCACAGATACGCAGTATTTT.

The chain couples TRBV11-2 to TRBJ1-2, with 9 positions matching TRBD1. The CDR3 extends over 18 amino acids. V shed 5 bases, J shed 4 bases, and the junction held 17 bases outside the gene matches. Germline V gene lookup returns CDR1 SGHAT and CDR2 FQNNGV. In nucleotides, the CDR3 is TGTGCCAGCAGCCTAACCGGGACAGGGAGTACCTCCCCCTATGGCTACACCTTC. Protein sequence: CASSLTGTGSTSPYGYTF.

The chain combines TRBV7-2 with TRBJ2-7, with a weak D call TRBD2 (7 bases). Trimming took off 4 bases at V and 2 bases at J, with 15 bases between the two ends. The CDR3 totals 15 residues. Germline V gene lookup returns CDR1 SGHTA and CDR2 FQGNSA. The CDR3 DNA reads as TGTGCCAGCAGCTCCCCCGGGGGGCTACCCTACGAGCAGTACTTC. As protein: CASSSPGGLPYEQYF.

The chain employs TRBV7-2 and TRBJ2-1; 7 nucleotides match TRBD2. Germline V lookup: CDR1 SGHTA, CDR2 FQGNSA. J lost 3 bases, V lost 5 bases, and 10 bases had no gene match. The CDR3 contains 16 residues. CDR3 DNA sequence: TGTGCCAGCAGCCCAGAGGTTGGGGGGGGCTACAATGAGCAGTTCTTC. Translated, it gives CASSPEVGGGYNEQFF.

The chain is built from TRBV6-5 and TRBJ1-5, with D perhaps matching TRBD1 (5 bases). Per germline, CDR1 MNHEY and CDR2 SVGAGI. Trimming pared 6 bases from V and 1 base from J, leaving 7 bases between. CDR3 length equals 13 residues. This CDR3 is CASRRDSNQPQHF. The CDR3 region has the DNA TGTGCCAGCAGACGGGACAGCAATCAGCCCCAGCATTTT.